This T cell receptor beta chain was obtained from a study of cytomegalovirus exposure and HLA in healthy donors. Study-wide results and caveats: A later analysis linked more than 15,000 TCR beta sequences to HLA alleles at 0.05 false discovery rate.

Only one count was recorded for this clone. Its target is unknown. This PCR relied on a set of 60 Vbeta primers and 13 Jbeta primers. Produced via immunoSEQ multiplex PCR; TCRdb's table is partial and in-frame only. The table includes around 140,000 clones, over 60% detected once. The clonotype comes from a man in his forties in good health and CMV-seropositive. The sample comprised PBMCs.

The CDR3 region has the DNA TGTGCCAGCTCACCGGATTTAGCAGAGACCCAGTACTTC. It encodes CASSPDLAETQYF. The chain employs TRBV18 and TRBJ2-5; D is ambiguous. Germline lookup yields CDR1 KGHSH and CDR2 LQKENI. This CDR3 spans 13 amino acids. V dropped 3 bases and J dropped 4 bases, with 9 bases sitting between them.